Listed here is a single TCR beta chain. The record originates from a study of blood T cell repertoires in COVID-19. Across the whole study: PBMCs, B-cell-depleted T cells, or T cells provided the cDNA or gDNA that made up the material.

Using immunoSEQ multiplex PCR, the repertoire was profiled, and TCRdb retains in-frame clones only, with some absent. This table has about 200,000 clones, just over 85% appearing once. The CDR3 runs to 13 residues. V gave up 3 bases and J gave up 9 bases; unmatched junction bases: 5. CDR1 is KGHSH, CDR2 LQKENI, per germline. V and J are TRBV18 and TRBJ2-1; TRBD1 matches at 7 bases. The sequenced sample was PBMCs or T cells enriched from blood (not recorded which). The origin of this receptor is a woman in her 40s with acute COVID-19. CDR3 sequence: CASSPDRVVEQFF. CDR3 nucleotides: TGTGCCAGCTCACCCGACAGGGTTGTTGAGCAGTTCTTC.